This TCR beta chain derives from a study of blood T cell repertoires in COVID-19. The repertoire was sequenced with immunoSEQ multiplex PCR; TCRdb's copy has only in-frame clones and lacks some. This table holds approximately 220,000 clones, 75% to 90% found once. The CDR3 covers 11 residues. The V end lost 3 bases, the J end lost 10 bases, and 7 bases lay between the germline ends. Germline V CDR1 and CDR2: MDHEN, SYDVKM. The sample was PBMCs or T cells enriched from blood (not recorded which). The chain carries TRBV28 and TRBJ2-1; the D is unclear. This TCR derives from a woman in her twenties or thirties who had been exposed to COVID-19. The CDR3 DNA sequence: TGTGCCAGCAGTTTCTTTATGGAGCAGTTCTTC. Its translation: CASSFFMEQFF.